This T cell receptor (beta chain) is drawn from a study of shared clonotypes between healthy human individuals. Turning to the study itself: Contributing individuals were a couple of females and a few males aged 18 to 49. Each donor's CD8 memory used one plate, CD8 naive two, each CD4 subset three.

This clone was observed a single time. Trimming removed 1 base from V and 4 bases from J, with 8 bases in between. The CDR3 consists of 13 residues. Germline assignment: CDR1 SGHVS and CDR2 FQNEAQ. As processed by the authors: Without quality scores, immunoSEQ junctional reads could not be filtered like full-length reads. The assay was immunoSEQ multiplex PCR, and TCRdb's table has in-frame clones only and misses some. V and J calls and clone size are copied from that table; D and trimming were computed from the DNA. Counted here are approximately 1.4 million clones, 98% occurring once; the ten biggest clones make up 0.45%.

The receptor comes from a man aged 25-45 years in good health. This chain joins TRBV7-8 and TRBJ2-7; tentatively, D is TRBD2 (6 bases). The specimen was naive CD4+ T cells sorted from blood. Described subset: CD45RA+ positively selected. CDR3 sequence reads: CASSLDAGYEQYF. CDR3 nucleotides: TGTGCCAGCAGCTTAGATGCGGGATACGAGCAGTACTTC.